Below are 21 T cell receptor beta chains sequenced from a single sample in a study of blood T cell repertoires in COVID-19. TCRdb's table, derived via immunoSEQ multiplex PCR, lists solely in-frame clones and lacks some. The table lists 250,000 to 300,000 clones, around 88% of them singletons. The sample taken for sequencing was peripheral blood. The receptors were gathered from a man aged 25-40 years with active or convalescent COVID-19.

This clone was seen once. The chain uses TRBV5-1 and TRBJ1-5; 8 bases are a match to TRBD1. Losses at the gene ends were 4 bases for V and 7 bases for J; bases not matched to a gene: 4. Germline assignment: CDR1 SGHRS and CDR2 YFSETQ. This CDR3 is built from 13 residues. DNA for the CDR3: TGCGCCAGCAGCGCCGGACAGGGCCAGCCCCAGCATTTT. Residues: CASSAGQGQPQHF.

This chain uses TRBV30 with TRBJ2-5; TRBD1 might be the D (6 bases). The germline gives CDR1 GTSNPN, CDR2 SVGIG (reference sequence). The CDR3 contains 13 residues. V was cut by 7 bases and J by 0 bases, with 12 bases left in between. The chain's CDR3 is CALTTGNQETQYF. CDR3 sequence (DNA): TGTGCCTTGACGACAGGCAACCAAGAGACCCAGTACTTC.

This chain joins TRBV2 and TRBJ2-1; 7 bases line up with TRBD1. V trimming: 8 bases; J trimming: 1 base; junction bases outside the gene matches: 8. Germline V gene lookup returns CDR1 SNHLY and CDR2 FYNNEI. The CDR3 extends over 15 amino acids. The CDR3, as DNA: TGTGCCAGCGGGAGAGACAGGGCGTCCTACAATGAGCAGTTCTTC. Amino acids: CASGRDRASYNEQFF.

The chain employs TRBV7-9 and TRBJ1-3, with 7 bases that match TRBD1. With 4 bases clipped from V and 4 bases from J, the junction kept 10 bases outside the gene matches. Germline lookup yields CDR1 SEHNR and CDR2 FQNEAQ (reference sequence). There are 16 residues in the CDR3. DNA of the CDR3: TGTGCCAGCAGCTCGGCACCTAAGACAGGGGGAAACACCATATATTTT. Amino acids: CASSSAPKTGGNTIYF.

The rearrangement joins TRBV5-6 to TRBJ2-1, with D possibly being TRBD1 (6 bases). CDR1 and CDR2 (germline): SGHDT, YYEEEE. CDR3 length: 14 amino acids. V lost 4 bases to trimming and J lost 4 bases, with 12 bases between them. Written as DNA, the CDR3 is TGTGCCAGCAGCCTGTGGACAGAATACAATGAGCAGTTCTTC. As protein: CASSLWTEYNEQFF.

This chain connects TRBV29-1 to TRBJ1-5; no firm D call. CDR1 and CDR2 (germline): SQVTM, ANQGSEA. Trimming pared 5 bases from V and 0 bases from J, leaving 11 bases between. CDR3 length: 14 amino acids. In DNA, the CDR3 is TGCAGCGTTCCACAGTTTAATAGCAATCAGCCCCAGCATTTT. Translation gives CSVPQFNSNQPQHF.

The chain has TRBV7-6 and TRBJ2-7; the match to TRBD1 covers 9 bases. The CDR3 loop spans 16 amino acids. The V gene end was trimmed by 5 bases and the J gene end by 9 bases; junction bases not matched to a gene: 17. The V gene's germline CDR1 is SGHVS and CDR2 FNYEAQ. The CDR3 coding sequence is TGTGCCAGCAGCGCTAAAACCGGGACAGGGCCTGGGATGCAGTACTTC. Translating it yields CASSAKTGTGPGMQYF.

This clone was seen once. The rearrangement links TRBV6-1 to TRBJ2-1; 8 bases align to TRBD2. CDR1 and CDR2 from the germline V gene are MNHNS and SASEGT. Unmatched junction bases numbered 6, after V lost 1 base and J lost 7 bases. The CDR3 sequence is 15 residues long. Here the CDR3 DNA reads TGTGCCAGCAGTGAAGGGTTCGGGGGGGTGAATGAGCAGTTCTTC. Translating it yields CASSEGFGGVNEQFF.

The V and J genes are TRBV4-2 and TRBJ1-6; D is ambiguous. The germline V and J ends were trimmed by 0 bases and 1 base, with 10 bases remaining between them. The CDR3 loop spans 17 amino acids. CDR1 and CDR2 (germline): LGHNA, YNFKEQ. DNA for the CDR3: TGTGCCAGCAGCCAAGATCTCGCGAAATCCTATAATTCACCCCTCCACTTT. It codes for CASSQDLAKSYNSPLHF.

This rearrangement joins TRBV19 to TRBJ1-1, with D hard to call. The CDR3 is made up of 14 amino acids. The ends were cut back, 5 bases at V and 1 base at J, with 11 bases in the middle. Germline V gene lookup returns CDR1 LNHDA and CDR2 SQIVND (reference sequence). The CDR3 DNA reads TGTGCCAGTAGTCGAATCGGGTCGAACACTGAAGCTTTCTTT. It specifies CASSRIGSNTEAFF.

The gene calls are TRBV15 and TRBJ1-1; D may be TRBD1 (6 bases). Trimming left V 4 bases short and J 3 bases short, with 15 bases between. This CDR3 contains 15 residues. Germline-derived CDR1 and CDR2 are LNHNV and YYDKDF (reference sequence). The CDR3 DNA is TGTGCCACCAGCACCTTGAGGACAGAATACACTGAAGCTTTCTTT. This encodes CATSTLRTEYTEAFF. Based on the CDR3 plus reference TRBV15 and TRBJ1-1, the full variable domain is DAMVIQNPRYQVTQFGKPVTLSCSQTLNHNVMYWYQQKSSQAPKLLFHYYDKDFNNEADTPDNFQSRRPNTSFCFLDIRSPGLGDTAMYLCATSTLRTEYTEAFFGQGTRLTVV.

The rearrangement joins TRBV3-1 (or the pseudogene TRBV3-2) to TRBJ2-2; weak D call: TRBD1 (6 bases). The CDR3 spans 14 residues. Deletions cut 4 bases from V and 0 bases from J, with 6 bases between. CDR1 LGHDT and CDR2 YNNKEL come from the germline V gene (reference sequence). The CDR3 region is CASSRGPNTGELFF. The CDR3 region has the DNA TGTGCCAGCAGCCGGGGGCCGAACACCGGGGAGCTGTTTTTT.

This chain uses TRBV5-1 with TRBJ1-2; D is unclear. Trimming took 3 bases from V and 8 from J, leaving 17 bases between them. Germline loops: CDR1 SGHRS, CDR2 YFSETQ. CDR3 length: 14 residues. The CDR3 DNA sequence: TGCGCCAGCAGCTCGGTGACGGCCCGGGGAGGCTACACCTTC. Its translation is CASSSVTARGGYTF. The whole variable domain, filled in from reference TRBV5-1 and TRBJ1-2, reads KAGVTQTPRYLIKTRGQQVTLSCSPISGHRSVSWYQQTPGQGLQFLFEYFSETQRNKGNFPGRFSGRQFSNSRSEMNVSTLELGDSALYLCASSSVTARGGYTFGSGTRLTVV.

CDR3 in amino acids: CSVPFRGETQYF. The CDR3 nucleotides read TGCAGCGTTCCATTTAGGGGCGAGACCCAGTACTTC. The chain has TRBV29-1 and TRBJ2-5, with a tentative D call TRBD1 (5 bases). The germline V and J ends were trimmed by 5 bases and 5 bases, with 12 bases remaining between them. The germline gives CDR1 SQVTM, CDR2 ANQGSEA. The CDR3 runs 12 residues.

The J gene is TRBJ2-7, the V gene TRBV5-4; D may be TRBD1 (6 bases). Germline V gene sequence: CDR1 SGHNT, CDR2 YYREEE (reference sequence). V was trimmed by 6 bases and J by 7 bases, leaving 23 bases between them. This CDR3 contains 15 residues. The CDR3 bases are TGTGCCAGCACCGACGGACACAGGGCCACTCGGGAGCAGTACTTC. Residues: CASTDGHRATREQYF.

The V gene is TRBV4-3, the J gene TRBJ2-3, with TRBD2 as a possible D gene (6 bases). The germline V gene encodes CDR1 LGHNA and CDR2 YSLEER. CDR3 length equals 15 residues. Trimming left V 4 bases short and J 0 bases short, with 11 bases between. CDR3 sequence: CASSPIGGSTDTQYF. CDR3 DNA sequence: TGCGCCAGCAGCCCCATCGGGGGTAGCACAGATACGCAGTATTTT.

The chain joins TRBV12-3 or TRBV12-4 to TRBJ2-7, with D unresolved. Between the trimmed V and J ends, which lost 5 bases and 2 bases, there was a span of 10 bases. The CDR3 runs 13 residues. For the CDR3, the DNA is TGTGCCAGCAGTCGAGACGGAGCCTACGAGCAGTACTTC. The encoded protein is CASSRDGAYEQYF.

The chain carries TRBV15 and TRBJ2-1; D is ambiguous. There are 17 residues in the CDR3. CDR1 and CDR2 (germline): LNHNV, YYDKDF (reference sequence). V lost 0 bases, J lost 4 bases, and 16 bases lay in between. DNA for the CDR3: TGTGCCACCAGCAGAGATGACGAGCTAGATAGTTACAATGAGCAGTTCTTC. Amino acid sequence: CATSRDDELDSYNEQFF.

V and J are TRBV19 and TRBJ1-1, with 9 bases aligning to TRBD1. The CDR3 consists of 16 residues. V lost 7 bases and J lost 2; bases outside the gene matches: 11. Germline CDR1 is LNHDA and CDR2 is SQIVND (reference sequence). CDR3 sequence: CASIPWTGALNTEAFF. The DNA for the CDR3 is TGTGCCAGTATCCCCTGGACAGGGGCGTTAAACACTGAAGCTTTCTTT.

The V and J genes are TRBV6-6 and TRBJ2-7, with D perhaps matching TRBD1 (5 bases). The CDR3 length is 15 residues. V shed 7 bases and J shed 1 base, with 17 bases lying between them. Germline V gene sequence: CDR1 MNHNY, CDR2 SVGAGI (reference sequence). CDR3 sequence (DNA): TGTGCCAGCACCCAAGGGGCGAGTAGTTCCTACGAGCAGTACTTC. It codes for CASTQGASSSYEQYF.

The genes are TRBV7-9 and TRBJ1-2; D ambiguous. Looked up from germline, CDR1 is SEHNR and CDR2 is FQNEAQ (reference sequence). The CDR3 contains 13 residues. Between the trimmed V and J ends, which lost 7 bases and 8 bases, there was a span of 17 bases. The CDR3 region has the DNA TGTGCCAGCAACCCCCCCTACGACACGGGCTACACCTTC. This encodes CASNPPYDTGYTF.